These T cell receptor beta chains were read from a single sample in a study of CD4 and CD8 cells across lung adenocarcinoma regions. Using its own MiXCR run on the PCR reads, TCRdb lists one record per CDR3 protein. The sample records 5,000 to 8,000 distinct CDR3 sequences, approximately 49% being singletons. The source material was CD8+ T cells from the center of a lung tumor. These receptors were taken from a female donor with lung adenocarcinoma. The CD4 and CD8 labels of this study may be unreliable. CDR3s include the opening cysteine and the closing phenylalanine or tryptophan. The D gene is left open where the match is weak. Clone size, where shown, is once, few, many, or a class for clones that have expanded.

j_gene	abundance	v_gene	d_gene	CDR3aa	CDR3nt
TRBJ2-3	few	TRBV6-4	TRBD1	CASSDSGTGGGDTQYF	TGTGCCAGCAGTGACTCCGGGACAGGGGGCGGCGATACGCAGTATTTT
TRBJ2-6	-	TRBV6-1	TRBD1	CASSKRTGRSGSYVQTF	TGTGCCAGCAGTAAACGGACAGGGCGCTCTGGGTCCTACGTCCAGACTTTC
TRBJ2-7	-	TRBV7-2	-	CASSLGNYAYEQYF	TGTGCCAGCAGCTTAGGGAATTATGCCTACGAGCAGTACTTC
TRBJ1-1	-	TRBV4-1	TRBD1	CASSQEPTGAPMNTEAFF	TGCGCCAGCAGCCAAGAGCCCACAGGGGCCCCCATGAACACTGAAGCTTTCTTT
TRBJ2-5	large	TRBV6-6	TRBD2	CASSSGTSGVETQYF	TGTGCCAGCAGTTCCGGGACTAGCGGGGTCGAGACCCAGTACTTC
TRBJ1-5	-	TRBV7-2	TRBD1	CASSLAVGTGGRQPHHF	TGTGCCAGCAGCTTAGCAGTCGGGACAGGGGGCCGTCAGCCCCACCACTTT
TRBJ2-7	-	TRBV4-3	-	CASSQAKGYTYEQYF	TGCGCCAGCAGCCAGGCGAAGGGATACACCTACGAGCAGTACTTC
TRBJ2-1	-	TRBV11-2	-	CASSLTRYNEQFF	TGTGCCAGCAGCCTGACTAGATACAATGAGCAGTTCTTC
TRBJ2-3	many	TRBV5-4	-	CASSSQTTDTQYF	TGTGCCAGCAGCTCTCAAACCACAGATACGCAGTATTTT
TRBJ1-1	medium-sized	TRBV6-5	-	CASSNLRNTEAFF	TGTGCCAGCAGTAACCTGAGGAACACTGAAGCTTTCTTT
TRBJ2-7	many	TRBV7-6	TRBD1	CASSLVVWDRGFGTYNEQYF	TGTGCCAGCAGCTTAGTGGTTTGGGACAGGGGGTTTGGGACCTACAATGAGCAGTACTTC
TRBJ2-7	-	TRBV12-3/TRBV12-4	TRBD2	CASSLKAGAVGEQYF	TGTGCCAGCAGTTTAAAGGCGGGAGCCGTGGGGGAGCAGTACTTC
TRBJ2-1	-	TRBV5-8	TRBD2	CASSLALTSPNNEQFF	TGTGCCAGCAGCTTGGCCTTGACTAGCCCCAACAATGAGCAGTTCTTC
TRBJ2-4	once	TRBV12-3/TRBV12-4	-	CRGTGLAAKNTQYF	TGCCGCGGCACGGGGCTGGCAGCCAAAAACACGCAGTATTTC
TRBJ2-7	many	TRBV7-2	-	CASSSLWEISEQYF	TGTGCCAGCAGCTCTTTGTGGGAAATATCCGAGCAGTACTTC
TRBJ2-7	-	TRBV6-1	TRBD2	CASSVSGTSGSPSYNEQYF	TGTGCCAGCAGTGTCTCCGGGACTAGCGGGAGTCCGTCCTACAATGAGCAGTACTTC
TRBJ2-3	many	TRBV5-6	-	CASTHGTTDTQYF	TGTGCCAGCACCCATGGGACCACAGATACGCAGTATTTT
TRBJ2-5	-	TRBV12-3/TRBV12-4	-	CCTGFEGRDKNTQYF	TGTTGCACGGGTTTCGAGGGCCGTGACAAAAACACCCAGTACTTC
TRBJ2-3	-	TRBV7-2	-	CASTPRGPDTQYF	TGTGCCAGCACCCCCCGGGGCCCAGATACGCAGTATTTC
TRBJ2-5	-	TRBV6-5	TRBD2	CASSYWGSGIQETQYF	TGTGCCAGCAGTTACTGGGGTAGCGGGATTCAAGAGACCCAGTACTTC
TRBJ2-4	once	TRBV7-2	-	CGVSGLGAKNIQYF	TGTGGCGTCTCGGGGCTGGGTGCCAAAAACATTCAGTACTTC
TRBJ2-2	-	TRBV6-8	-	CASSQGGRQFF	TGTGCCAGCAGTCAGGGAGGTAGGCAGTTTTTT
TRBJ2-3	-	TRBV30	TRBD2	CAWSAGTNTDTQYF	TGTGCCTGGAGTGCCGGGACTAACACAGATACGCAGTATTTT
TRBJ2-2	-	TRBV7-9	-	CASSPTENTGELFF	TGTGCCAGCAGCCCGACAGAGAACACCGGGGAGCTGTTTTTT
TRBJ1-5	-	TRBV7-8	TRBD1	CASSSGQGWQPQHF	TGTGCCAGCAGCTCTGGACAGGGATGGCAGCCCCAGCATTTT
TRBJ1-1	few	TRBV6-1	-	CASSRLTSTGTEAFF	TGTGCCAGCAGTAGACTAACAAGCACCGGGACCGAAGCTTTCTTT
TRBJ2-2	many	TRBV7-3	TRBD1	CASSPGTANTGELFF	TGTGCCAGCAGCCCCGGGACAGCGAACACCGGGGAGCTGTTTTTT
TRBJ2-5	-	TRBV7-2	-	CASSLAPLTGPQNTQYF	TGTGCCAGCAGCTTAGCCCCCCTTACGGGGCCTCAGAATACCCAGTACTTC
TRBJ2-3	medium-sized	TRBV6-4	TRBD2	CASSVLAGDSDTQYF	TGTGCCAGCAGTGTACTAGCGGGAGATTCAGATACGCAGTATTTT
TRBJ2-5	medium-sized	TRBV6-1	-	CASSKQPSGQETQYF	TGTGCCAGCAGTAAACAGCCCTCGGGGCAAGAGACCCAGTACTTC
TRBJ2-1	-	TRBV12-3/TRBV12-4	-	CARVLAAGPTNAQFF	TGTGCCAGGGTGCTCGCGGCGGGGCCGACGAATGCGCAGTTCTTC
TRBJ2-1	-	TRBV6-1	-	CASSDQVRGILGSYDTQFF	TGTGCCAGCAGTGATCAGGTCAGGGGCATTCTTGGCTCCTACGATACGCAGTTTTTC
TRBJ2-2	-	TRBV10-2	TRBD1	CASSQRVLGQGNTGELFF	TGCGCCAGCAGTCAACGAGTTTTGGGACAGGGGAACACCGGGGAGCTGTTTTTT
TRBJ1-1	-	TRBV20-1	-	CSARDLWNTEAFF	TGCAGTGCTAGAGATCTTTGGAACACTGAAGCTTTCTTT
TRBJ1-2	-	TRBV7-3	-	CASSVGHLVGGYTF	TGTGCCAGCAGCGTAGGACACCTAGTTGGTGGCTACACCTTC
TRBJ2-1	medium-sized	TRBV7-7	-	CASSSGSVWNYNEQFF	TGTGCTAGCAGCTCAGGATCTGTCTGGAACTACAATGAGCAGTTCTTC
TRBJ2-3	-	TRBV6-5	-	CASSYSPGRGPDTQYF	TGTGCCAGCAGTTACTCTCCCGGCCGTGGCCCAGATACCCAGTATTTT
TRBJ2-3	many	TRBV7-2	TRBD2	CASTIAGGDTQYF	TGTGCCAGCACCATAGCGGGAGGAGATACGCAGTATTTT
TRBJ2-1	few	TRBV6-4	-	CASSVKDSNEQFF	TGTGCCAGCAGTGTCAAGGACTCCAATGAGCAGTTCTTC
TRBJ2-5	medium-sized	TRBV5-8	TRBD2	CASSFYLAGGQETQYF	TGTGCCAGCAGCTTTTACCTAGCGGGGGGACAAGAGACCCAGTACTTC
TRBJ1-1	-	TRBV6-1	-	CASSGVGGGNTEAFF	TGTGCCAGCAGTGGAGTGGGGGGCGGGAACACTGAAGCTTTCTTT
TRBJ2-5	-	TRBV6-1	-	CASTAAGTGGRDQDTQYF	TGTGCCAGCACCGCTGCGGGGACTGGGGGCAGGGACCAAGATACCCAGTACTTC
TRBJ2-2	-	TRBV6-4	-	CATQLTDTGELFF	TGTGCCACGCAATTGACAGACACCGGGGAGCTGTTTTTT
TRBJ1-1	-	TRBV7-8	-	CASSLGEVNTEAFF	TGTGCCAGCAGCTTGGGAGAAGTGAACACTGAAGCTTTCTTT
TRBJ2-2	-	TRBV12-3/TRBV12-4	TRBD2	CASGTSGRILGELFF	TGTGCCAGCGGTACTAGCGGGAGAATTCTCGGGGAGCTGTTTTTT
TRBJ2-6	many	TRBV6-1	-	CASRLNERYSRSGANVLTF	TGTGCCAGCAGGCTAAATGAACGGTACTCCCGCTCTGGGGCCAACGTCCTGACTTTC
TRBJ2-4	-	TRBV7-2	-	CAVTWLWAKNTQYF	TGTGCCGTCACGTGGCTGTGGGCCAAAAACACGCAGTACTTC
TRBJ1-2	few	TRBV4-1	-	CASLGQGGEGYTF	TGCGCCAGCCTGGGGCAGGGAGGGGAGGGCTACACCTTC